The 29 T cell receptor beta chains reported below all come from one sample, sequenced in a study of response to subunit inactivated influenza vaccine. MiXCR, applied by TCRdb to the RT-PCR reads, yields one record per CDR3 protein. This table has hundreds of thousands of distinct CDR3 sequences, roughly 8.2% appearing once. The sample in question was PBMCs from blood, obtained less than 30 months after vaccination. These receptors were taken from a man between 45 and 75 years old who received an inactivated influenza vaccine.

This clonotype was recorded a few times. The chain employs TRBV7-9 and TRBJ1-4; D uncertain. The V end lost 4 bases, the J end lost 3 bases, and 9 bases lay between the germline ends. Germline CDR1 and CDR2: SEHNR and FQNEAQ (reference sequence). CDR3 length: 14 residues. CDR3 sequence: CASSSARANEKLFF. In nucleotides, the CDR3 is TGTGCCAGCAGCTCGGCGCGGGCTAATGAAAAACTGTTTTTT.

This clonotype was seen ten or more times. The V call is TRBV20-1, the J call TRBJ1-4, with 9 bases fitting TRBD1. Germline CDR1 DFQATT, CDR2 SNEGSKA (reference sequence). Trimming at V came to 6 bases and at J to 6 bases, leaving 8 bases not matched to a gene. The CDR3 length is 14 residues. Here the CDR3 DNA reads TGCAGTGCCGGAGGGGGGACAGGGCATGAAAAACTGTTTTTT. This gives the protein CSAGGGTGHEKLFF.

This clonotype was seen a handful of times. V gene TRBV7-2 combines with J gene TRBJ2-4; D uncertain. The CDR3 extends over 13 amino acids. In germline, CDR1 is SGHTA, CDR2 FQGNSA. V was shortened by 1 base and J by 3 bases, with 4 bases between the two germline ends. CDR3 protein: CASSLDSKNIQYF. The DNA for the CDR3 is TGTGCCAGCAGCTTAGACAGCAAAAACATTCAGTACTTC.

There are a few counts of this clonotype. In DNA, the CDR3 is TGCGCCAGCAGCCCGGGGGCCCACGGAGGGGAGCTGTTTTTT. This translates into CASSPGAHGGELFF. This chain connects TRBV5-1 to TRBJ2-2, with D possibly called TRBD1 or TRBD2 (6 bases each). Trimming took off 4 bases at V and 8 bases at J, with 15 bases between the two ends. The germline V gene encodes CDR1 SGHRS and CDR2 YFSETQ. The CDR3 covers 14 residues. Drawing the rest from reference TRBV5-1 and TRBJ2-2, the complete variable domain is KAGVTQTPRYLIKTRGQQVTLSCSPISGHRSVSWYQQTPGQGLQFLFEYFSETQRNKGNFPGRFSGRQFSNSRSEMNVSTLELGDSALYLCASSPGAHGGELFFGEGSRLTVL.

This chain connects TRBV5-4 to TRBJ2-5, with D uncertain. Germline V gene data show CDR1 as SGHNT and CDR2 as YYREEE (reference sequence). The CDR3 length is 13 residues. With 0 bases removed from V and 0 bases from J, the gap between germline ends came to 3 bases. Here the CDR3 reads CASSLENQETQYF. In DNA, the CDR3 is TGTGCCAGCAGCTTGGAAAACCAAGAGACCCAGTACTTC.

This clonotype was counted ten times or more. The chain carries TRBV12-3 or TRBV12-4 and TRBJ2-1; no reliable D call. With 7 bases removed from V and 3 bases from J, the gap between germline ends came to 13 bases. The length of the CDR3 is 14 residues. The CDR3 loop reads CASILDLYYNEQFF. CDR3 nucleotides: TGTGCCAGCATCTTAGACCTGTACTACAATGAGCAGTTCTTC.

The genes are TRBV5-1 and TRBJ1-1, with 7 bases fitting TRBD1. This CDR3 spans 15 amino acids. Germline V gives CDR1 SGHRS, CDR2 YFSETQ. The V and J ends lost 4 bases and 3 bases, in that order; junction bases with no gene match: 9. For the CDR3, the DNA is TGCGCCAGCAGCCTTCAGACAGGGTGGGACACTGAAGCTTTCTTT. Amino acids: CASSLQTGWDTEAFF.

This clonotype was counted at least ten times. The CDR3 sequence: CASSPAGVFRTYNEQFF. The CDR3, as DNA: TGTGCCAGCAGCCCTGCGGGAGTTTTTCGGACCTACAATGAGCAGTTCTTC. The rearrangement uses TRBV11-2 and TRBJ2-1; TRBD2 agrees at 7 bases. CDR3 length: 17 residues. Germline assignment: CDR1 SGHAT and CDR2 FQNNGV. Losses at the gene ends were 5 bases for V and 2 bases for J; bases not matched to a gene: 12.

The chain links TRBV6-1 to TRBJ2-7, with D possibly being TRBD2 (6 bases). The V gene's germline CDR1 is MNHNS and CDR2 SASEGT. V was clipped by 3 bases and J by 4 bases, with 13 bases between them. This CDR3 has 14 amino acids. The CDR3 coding sequence is TGTGCCAGCAGTGAGCGGGACCTTGGATACGAGCAGTACTTC. Translation gives CASSERDLGYEQYF.

The genes are TRBV16 and TRBJ1-2, with 9 positions matching TRBD1. The CDR3 totals 14 residues. Germline V gene lookup returns CDR1 KGHSY and CDR2 FQNENV. After removal of 4 bases from V and 7 bases from J, the junction contained 7 bases not matched to a gene. CDR3 in amino acids: CASSPRDRVAGYTF. The CDR3 DNA sequence: TGTGCCAGCAGCCCCCGGGACAGGGTTGCTGGCTACACCTTC.

This clonotype was observed many times. The V call is TRBV7-9, the J call TRBJ2-5; possible D gene TRBD2, 6 bases. The V and J ends lost 1 base and 4 bases respectively, with 16 bases between them. Germline CDR1 and CDR2: SEHNR and FQNEAQ (reference sequence). This CDR3 has 16 amino acids. CDR3 nucleotide sequence: TGTGCCAGCAGCTTAGGGGAGGTCCGGAGGGGAGAGACCCAGTACTTC. It yields the protein CASSLGEVRRGETQYF.

This clonotype was counted ten times or more. The chain uses TRBV5-1 and TRBJ1-3; TRBD1 matches at 7 bases. Per germline, CDR1 SGHRS and CDR2 YFSETQ. The junction had 9 bases not matched to a gene; V was cut back by 4 bases and J by 2 bases. The CDR3 has 16 residues. CDR3 bases: TGCGCCAGCAGCAAACAGGGACAGTCCACTGGAAACACCATATATTTT. This translates into CASSKQGQSTGNTIYF.

This chain uses TRBV7-9 with TRBJ2-1, with D perhaps being TRBD1 or TRBD2 (6 bases each). Per the germline V gene, CDR1 is SEHNR and CDR2 is FQNEAQ (reference sequence). This CDR3 spans 13 amino acids. V lost 1 base and J lost 9, with 10 bases in between. The CDR3 DNA reads as TGTGCCAGCAGCTTAGGAGGGGGGTTTGAGCAGTTCTTC. This translates into CASSLGGGFEQFF.

There are a few counts of this clonotype. The chain has TRBV7-2 and TRBJ2-3; D is undetermined. Germline V CDR1 and CDR2: SGHTA, FQGNSA. The CDR3 contains 15 residues. V was trimmed by 7 bases and J by 2 bases, leaving 16 bases between them. This chain's CDR3 is CASTPWARITDTQYF. CDR3 sequence (DNA): TGTGCCAGCACCCCCTGGGCTAGAATCACAGATACGCAGTATTTT.

This clonotype was seen only a few times. J is TRBJ1-1 and V is TRBV5-1; no firm D call. Germline V lookup: CDR1 SGHRS, CDR2 YFSETQ. The CDR3 length is 13 residues. The germline V and J ends were trimmed by 0 bases and 3 bases, with 6 bases remaining between them. The CDR3 region has the DNA TGCGCCAGCAGCTTGGGCAGTCACACTGAAGCTTTCTTT. This gives the protein CASSLGSHTEAFF.

V gene TRBV12-3 or TRBV12-4 combines with J gene TRBJ2-5; 8 bases map to TRBD2. The CDR3 length is 15 residues. The V gene end was trimmed by 6 bases and the J gene end by 5 bases; junction bases not matched to a gene: 11. The CDR3, as DNA: TGTGCCAGCAGCCTACAGCGGGGGCTAGTGGAGACCCAGTACTTC. Translated, it gives CASSLQRGLVETQYF.

In this sample, this clonotype turned up a few times. The chain combines TRBV10-3 with TRBJ2-7, with a tentative D call TRBD2 (6 bases). The V and J ends lost 10 bases and 6 bases respectively, with 22 bases between them. The CDR3 consists of 14 residues. CDR1 ENHRY and CDR2 SYGVKD come from the germline V gene. The CDR3 coding sequence is TGTGCCACCGAACGGGGGAGGCACTCTGGCGAGCAGTACTTC. It codes for CATERGRHSGEQYF.

This clonotype was counted at least ten times. J is TRBJ1-5 and V is TRBV5-1; the match to TRBD1 covers 7 bases. The germline V gene has CDR1 SGHRS and CDR2 YFSETQ. Trimming took 4 bases from V and 3 from J; bases not matched to a gene: 4. The CDR3 extends over 14 amino acids. The CDR3 protein is CASSDGTVNQPQHF. The CDR3 region has the DNA TGCGCCAGCAGCGATGGGACAGTCAATCAGCCCCAGCATTTT.

This clonotype was seen repeatedly, ten times or more. The chain combines TRBV10-3 with TRBJ1-2; no firm D call. Germline values: CDR1 ENHRY, CDR2 SYGVKD. The CDR3 is made up of 13 amino acids. The ends were cut back, 4 bases at V and 6 bases at J, with 12 bases in the middle. CDR3 sequence: CAISGGITDGYTF. DNA of the CDR3: TGTGCCATCAGTGGCGGTATAACGGATGGCTACACCTTC.

This clonotype was seen only a few times. This chain joins TRBV7-2 and TRBJ1-4, with D perhaps TRBD1 (6 bases). V gave up 5 bases and J gave up 7 bases, with 20 bases separating them. This CDR3 is built from 16 residues. The germline V gene encodes CDR1 SGHTA and CDR2 FQGNSA. CDR3: CASSATSHRAGEKLFF. In DNA form, the CDR3 reads TGTGCCAGCAGCGCGACCAGCCACAGGGCGGGTGAAAAACTGTTTTTT.

There are many counts of this clonotype. V usage is TRBV4-1 and J usage is TRBJ2-7; D is unclear. Germline V gene sequence: CDR1 MGHRA, CDR2 YSYEKL. V lost 1 base and J 0 bases, leaving 10 bases between the germline ends. The CDR3 has 15 amino acids. The CDR3 loop reads CASSQGVAGSYEQYF. Here the CDR3 DNA reads TGCGCCAGCAGCCAAGGGGTAGCAGGCTCCTACGAGCAGTACTTC.

The rearrangement links TRBV28 to TRBJ2-3; D is perhaps TRBD2 (7 bases). Looked up from germline, CDR1 is MDHEN and CDR2 is SYDVKM. The germline V and J ends were trimmed by 2 bases and 6 bases, with 18 bases remaining between them. There are 16 residues in the CDR3. In DNA form, the CDR3 reads TGTGCCAGCAGTTTAGTTAGCGGGCCTAGGGGGGATACGCAGTATTTT. Its translation: CASSLVSGPRGDTQYF.

At least ten counts were recorded for this clonotype. The chain joins TRBV7-8 to TRBJ2-1; 9 bases are shared with TRBD1. Per germline, CDR1 SGHVS and CDR2 FQNEAQ. The CDR3 length is 15 residues. V was clipped by 3 bases and J by 4 bases; unmatched bases: 4. The CDR3 protein is CASSFGTGIYNEQFF. The CDR3 region has the DNA TGTGCCAGCAGCTTCGGGACAGGGATTTACAATGAGCAGTTCTTC.

This clonotype was seen repeatedly, ten times or more. The V and J genes are TRBV4-2 and TRBJ2-5, with D perhaps TRBD1 (6 bases). V dropped 0 bases and J dropped 5 bases, with 10 bases sitting between them. Germline lookup yields CDR1 LGHNA and CDR2 YNFKEQ. This CDR3 is built from 14 residues. The chain's CDR3 is CASSQERGKETQYF. The CDR3, as DNA: TGTGCCAGCAGCCAAGAAAGGGGGAAGGAGACCCAGTACTTC.

This clonotype was observed at least ten times. The J gene is TRBJ1-2, the V gene TRBV28; possibly TRBD1 for D (6 bases). CDR3 length equals 12 residues. Germline assignment: CDR1 MDHEN and CDR2 SYDVKM. Trimming removed 6 bases at V and 6 bases at J, with 11 bases between. CDR3 nucleotide sequence: TGTGCCAGCAGCACAGGGTCCAATGGCTACACCTTC. It specifies CASSTGSNGYTF.

Only a few counts were recorded for this clonotype. This chain links TRBV10-3 with TRBJ1-1; TRBD1 agrees at 8 bases. The CDR3 is 16 amino acids. Germline V gene lookup returns CDR1 ENHRY and CDR2 SYGVKD. With V trimmed by 8 bases and J by 3 bases, 14 bases remained unmatched. CDR3 coding DNA: TGTGCCATCGGCTCCACCGGACAGGGAAGGGACACTGAAGCTTTCTTT. This encodes CAIGSTGQGRDTEAFF.

The chain combines TRBV18 with TRBJ2-3; D gene uncertain. CDR1 KGHSH and CDR2 LQKENI come from the germline V gene. V lost 6 bases, J lost 2 bases, and 12 bases lay in between. The CDR3 sequence is 14 residues long. The DNA of the CDR3 is TGTGCCAGCTCCCCCCTATCTCCCACAGATACGCAGTATTTT. Residues: CASSPLSPTDTQYF.

The genes are TRBV7-9 and TRBJ2-3, with D unresolved. V was cut by 1 base and J by 2 bases, with 10 bases left in between. Germline CDR1 SEHNR, CDR2 FQNEAQ (reference sequence). The CDR3 length is 15 residues. The CDR3 reads CASSLGVSDTDTQYF. Written as DNA, the CDR3 is TGTGCCAGCAGCTTAGGGGTATCGGACACAGATACGCAGTATTTT.

This clonotype was picked up a small number of times. V usage is TRBV14 and J usage is TRBJ1-1; TRBD1 might be the D (5 bases). Deletions cut 4 bases from V and 11 bases from J, with 17 bases between. Germline V lookup: CDR1 SGHDN, CDR2 FVKESK. The CDR3 has 13 residues. In DNA form, the CDR3 reads TGTGCCAGCAGCCGGGGGGGGAGTGAAAGGGCTTTCTTT. It specifies CASSRGGSERAFF. Looking up the rest from reference TRBV14 and TRBJ1-1 gives the full variable domain: EAGVTQFPSHSVIEKGQTVTLRCDPISGHDNLYWYRRVMGKEIKFLLHFVKESKQDESGMPNNRFLAERTGGTYSTLKVQPAELEDSGVYFCASSRGGSERAFFGQGTRLTVV.